Below are 3 T cell receptor beta chains sequenced from a single sample in a study of blood T cell repertoires in COVID-19. Generated by immunoSEQ multiplex PCR, the TCRdb table keeps only in-frame clones and is missing some. The data show roughly 200,000 clones, about 85% seen once. The sample comprised PBMCs or T cells enriched from blood (not recorded which). Every receptor here comes from a middle-aged man who had recovered from COVID-19.

V and J are TRBV18 and TRBJ2-3; 9 nucleotides agree with TRBD2. The CDR3 runs 16 residues. V lost 6 bases and J lost 2; bases outside the gene matches: 9. Germline loops: CDR1 KGHSH, CDR2 LQKENI. The CDR3 DNA reads TGTGCCAGCTCGCAGACTAGCGGAGTAGTCACAGATACGCAGTATTTT. This gives the protein CASSQTSGVVTDTQYF.

This clone was recorded a few times. The chain joins TRBV10-3 to TRBJ2-5; D remains ambiguous. The V end lost 6 bases, the J end lost 1 base, and 9 bases lay between the germline ends. This CDR3 region has 13 residues. Germline CDR1 ENHRY, CDR2 SYGVKD. The CDR3 DNA sequence: TGTGCCATCAGCTTAGATACCCAAGAGACCCAGTACTTC. This gives the protein CAISLDTQETQYF.

The rearrangement uses TRBV27 and TRBJ2-7; 9 bases are shared with TRBD2. Looked up from germline, CDR1 is MNHEY and CDR2 is SMNVEV (reference sequence). V lost 5 bases, J lost 5 bases, and 4 bases stayed unmatched. The CDR3 covers 13 residues. The CDR3 DNA sequence: TGTGCCAGCAGTCCTATAGCGGGAGACGAGCAGTACTTC. Its translation is CASSPIAGDEQYF.